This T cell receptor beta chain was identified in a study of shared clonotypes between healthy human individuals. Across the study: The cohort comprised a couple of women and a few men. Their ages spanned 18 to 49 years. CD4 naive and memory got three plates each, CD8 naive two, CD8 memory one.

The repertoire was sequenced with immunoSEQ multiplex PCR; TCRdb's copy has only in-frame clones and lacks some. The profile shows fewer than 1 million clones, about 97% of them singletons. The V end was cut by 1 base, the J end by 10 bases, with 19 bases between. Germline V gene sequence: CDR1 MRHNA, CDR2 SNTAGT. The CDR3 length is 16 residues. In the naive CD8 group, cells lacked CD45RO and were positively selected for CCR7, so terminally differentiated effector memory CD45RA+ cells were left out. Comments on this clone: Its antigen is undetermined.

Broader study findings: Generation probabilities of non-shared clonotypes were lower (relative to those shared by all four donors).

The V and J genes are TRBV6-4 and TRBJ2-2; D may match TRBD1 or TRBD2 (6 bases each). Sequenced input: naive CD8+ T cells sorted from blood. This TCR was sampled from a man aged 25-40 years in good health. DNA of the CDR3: TGTGCCAGCAGTGACTGGGCAGGGGAGGCCCAGGAGGAGCTGTTTTTT. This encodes CASSDWAGEAQEELFF.